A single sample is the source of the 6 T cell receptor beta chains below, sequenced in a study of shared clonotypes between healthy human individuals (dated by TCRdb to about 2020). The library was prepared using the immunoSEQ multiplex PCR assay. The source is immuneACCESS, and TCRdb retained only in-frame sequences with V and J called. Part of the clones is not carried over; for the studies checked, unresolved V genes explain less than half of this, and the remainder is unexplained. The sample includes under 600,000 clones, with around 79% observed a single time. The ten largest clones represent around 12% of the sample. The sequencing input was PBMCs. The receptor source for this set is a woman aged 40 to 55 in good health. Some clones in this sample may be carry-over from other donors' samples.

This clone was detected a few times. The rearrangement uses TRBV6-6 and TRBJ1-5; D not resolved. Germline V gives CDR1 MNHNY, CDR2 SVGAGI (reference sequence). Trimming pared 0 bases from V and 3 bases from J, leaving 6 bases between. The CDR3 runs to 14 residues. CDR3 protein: CASSYSEVNQPQHF. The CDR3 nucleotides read TGTGCCAGCAGTTACTCGGAAGTCAATCAGCCCCAGCATTTT.

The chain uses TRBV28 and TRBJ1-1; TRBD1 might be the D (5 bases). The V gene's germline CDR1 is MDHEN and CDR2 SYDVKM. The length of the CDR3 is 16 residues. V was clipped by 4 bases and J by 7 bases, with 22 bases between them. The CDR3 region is CASSSPPGWRLSEAFF. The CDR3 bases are TGTGCCAGCAGTTCCCCCCCAGGGTGGAGATTGAGTGAAGCTTTCTTT.

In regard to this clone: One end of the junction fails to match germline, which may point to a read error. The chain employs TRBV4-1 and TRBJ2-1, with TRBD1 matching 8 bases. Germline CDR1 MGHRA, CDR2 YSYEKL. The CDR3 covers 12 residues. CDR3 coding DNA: TGCGCCAGCAGCCAGAACCGGGACAGGCGGATCTTC. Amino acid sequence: CASSQNRDRRIF.

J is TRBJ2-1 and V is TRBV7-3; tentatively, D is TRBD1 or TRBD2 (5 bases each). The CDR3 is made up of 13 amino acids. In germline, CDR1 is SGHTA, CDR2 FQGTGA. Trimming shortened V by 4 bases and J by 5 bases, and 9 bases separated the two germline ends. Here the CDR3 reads CASSSGPNNEQFF. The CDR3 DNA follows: TGTGCCAGCAGCTCGGGACCAAACAATGAGCAGTTCTTC.

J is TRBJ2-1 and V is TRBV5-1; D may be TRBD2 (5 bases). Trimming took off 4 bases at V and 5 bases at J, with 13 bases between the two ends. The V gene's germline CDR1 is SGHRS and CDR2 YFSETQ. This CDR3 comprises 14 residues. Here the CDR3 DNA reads TGCGCCAGCAGCCGCCCGGACTTGAACAATGAGCAGTTCTTC. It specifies CASSRPDLNNEQFF. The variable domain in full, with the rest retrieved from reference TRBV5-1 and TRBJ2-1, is KAGVTQTPRYLIKTRGQQVTLSCSPISGHRSVSWYQQTPGQGLQFLFEYFSETQRNKGNFPGRFSGRQFSNSRSEMNVSTLELGDSALYLCASSRPDLNNEQFFGPGTRLTVL.

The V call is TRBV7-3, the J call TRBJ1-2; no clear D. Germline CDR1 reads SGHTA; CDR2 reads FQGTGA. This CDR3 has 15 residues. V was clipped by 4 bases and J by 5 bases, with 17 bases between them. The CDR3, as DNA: TGTGCCAGCAGCTCTTACCCAGGACTGCGATATGGCTACACCTTC. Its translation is CASSSYPGLRYGYTF. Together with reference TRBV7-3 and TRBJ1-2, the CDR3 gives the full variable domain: GAGVSQTPSNKVTEKGKYVELRCDPISGHTALYWYRQSLGQGPEFLIYFQGTGAADDSGLPNDRFFAVRPEGSVSTLKIQRTERGDSAVYLCASSSYPGLRYGYTFGSGTRLTVV.